The 16 T cell receptor beta chains below come from one sample, sequenced in a study of cytomegalovirus exposure and HLA in healthy donors. Amplification used 60 Vbeta primers and 13 Jbeta primers. Generated by immunoSEQ multiplex PCR, the TCRdb table keeps only in-frame clones and is missing some. Counted here are over 90,000 clones, approximately 74% occurring once; the ten biggest clones make up 13% to 15%. What was sequenced was PBMCs. All receptors derive from a woman between 70 and 85 years old in good health and CMV-seropositive.

This clone was seen just once. This rearrangement joins TRBV5-7 to TRBJ1-1; maybe TRBD1 (6 bases). TRBV5-7 is an ORF; its function is uncertain. The CDR3 is 14 amino acids. The V gene lost 0 bases and the J gene lost 10 bases, with 16 bases spanning the gap. Written as DNA, the CDR3 is TGTGCCAGCAGCTTGGGAGGGGGGGGCCGGGGAGCTTTCTTT. Translated, it gives CASSLGGGGRGAFF.

In its sample, this clone was seen a few times. This chain joins TRBV2 and TRBJ2-7; a possible D gene is TRBD1 (7 bases). Trimming cost V 3 bases and J 0 bases, with 21 bases left between them. The length of the CDR3 is 18 residues. Per the germline V gene, CDR1 is SNHLY and CDR2 is FYNNEI. CDR3 protein: CASSDRGELGDSSYEQYF. CDR3 sequence (DNA): TGTGCCAGCAGTGACAGGGGGGAACTGGGGGACTCCTCCTACGAGCAGTACTTC.

The J gene is TRBJ2-7, the V gene TRBV27, with D possibly being TRBD1 (6 bases). The germline V gene encodes CDR1 MNHEY and CDR2 SMNVEV (reference sequence). CDR3 size: 13 residues. The ends were cut back, 3 bases at V and 3 bases at J, with 9 bases in the middle. The CDR3 nucleotides read TGTGCCAGCAGTTTTAGGGACAACTACGAGCAGTACTTC. Translation: CASSFRDNYEQYF.

The V call is TRBV9, the J call TRBJ2-1, with TRBD2 identical over 9 bases. CDR1 SGDLS and CDR2 YYNGEE come from the germline V gene. This CDR3 has 15 amino acids. V gave up 0 bases and J gave up 10 bases; unmatched junction bases: 8. The CDR3 loop is CASSVGGSGTSEQFF. In DNA, the CDR3 is TGTGCCAGCAGCGTAGGCGGTAGCGGGACTAGCGAGCAGTTCTTC. Full variable domain (rest looked up from reference TRBV9 and TRBJ2-1): DSGVTQTPKHLITATGQRVTLRCSPRSGDLSVYWYQQSLDQGLQFLIQYYNGEERAKGNILERFSAQQFPDLHSELNLSSLELGDSALYFCASSVGGSGTSEQFFGPGTRLTVL.

This clone has only one observation. The chain is built from TRBV7-2 and TRBJ2-7; the match to TRBD1 covers 8 bases. Losses at the gene ends were 6 bases for V and 2 bases for J; bases not matched to a gene: 9. Germline CDR1 reads SGHTA; CDR2 reads FQGNSA. The CDR3 has 15 amino acids. CDR3: CASSPRTGIPYEQYF. CDR3 sequence (DNA): TGTGCCAGCAGTCCCCGGACAGGGATTCCCTACGAGCAGTACTTC.

The chain uses TRBV9 and TRBJ2-1, with a tentative D call TRBD1 (6 bases). From germline, CDR1 is SGDLS and CDR2 YYNGEE. The CDR3 spans 13 residues. Deletions cut 4 bases from V and 4 bases from J, with 9 bases between. The CDR3 bases are TGTGCCAGCAGCAAAGGGGGATACAATGAGCAGTTCTTC. Translated: CASSKGGYNEQFF. Full variable domain (missing parts from reference TRBV9 and TRBJ2-1): DSGVTQTPKHLITATGQRVTLRCSPRSGDLSVYWYQQSLDQGLQFLIQYYNGEERAKGNILERFSAQQFPDLHSELNLSSLELGDSALYFCASSKGGYNEQFFGPGTRLTVL.

This clone was counted only a few times. The gene calls are TRBV5-1 and TRBJ2-7; 9 bases match TRBD2. The V gene's germline CDR1 is SGHRS and CDR2 YFSETQ. Germline trimming cut 4 bases from V and 0 bases from J; bases unmatched to any gene: 8. CDR3 length equals 16 residues. CDR3 nucleotides: TGCGCCAGCAGCCTCTCCGGCGGGGGGGCCTCCTACGAGCAGTACTTC. Amino acids: CASSLSGGGASYEQYF.

The chain carries TRBV7-2 and TRBJ2-1; 13 bases map to TRBD2. Trimming took 4 bases from V and 6 from J; bases not matched to a gene: 3. CDR1 SGHTA and CDR2 FQGNSA come from the germline V gene. This CDR3 has 15 amino acids. The CDR3 DNA is TGTGCCAGCAGCTCGGGACTAGCGGGAATCAATGAGCAGTTCTTC. It translates to CASSSGLAGINEQFF.

This clone was seen a handful of times. The chain uses TRBV6-5 and TRBJ1-2, with D hard to call. The CDR3 contains 11 residues. V lost 6 bases, J lost 8 bases, and 10 bases lay in between. Germline V gene lookup returns CDR1 MNHEY and CDR2 SVGAGI. The CDR3 region has the DNA TGTGCCAGCAGGAGGCTCTTGGGCTACACCTTC. Translation gives CASRRLLGYTF.

This sequence joins TRBV13 and TRBJ2-7; 8 positions agree with TRBD2. From germline, CDR1 is PRHDT and CDR2 FYEKMQ (reference sequence). The CDR3 covers 13 residues. Trimming took 2 bases from V and 6 from J; bases not matched to a gene: 3. The CDR3 DNA reads as TGTGCCAGCAGCTTACGGACTAGCATCGAGCAGTACTTC. Its translation: CASSLRTSIEQYF.

The CDR3 DNA reads TGTGCCAGCAGCTTAGATCGGGGGGGGGTAAAGGCATCACCCCTCCACTTT. This codes for CASSLDRGGVKASPLHF. J is TRBJ1-6 and V is TRBV11-2; tentatively, D is TRBD1 (5 bases). The length of the CDR3 is 17 residues. Germline lookup yields CDR1 SGHAT and CDR2 FQNNGV. V lost 0 bases to trimming and J lost 10 bases, with 19 bases between them.

This clone was recorded only once. The chain couples TRBV4-3 to TRBJ1-2; possibly TRBD1 for D (5 bases). This CDR3 region has 15 residues. CDR1 and CDR2 from the germline V gene are LGHNA and YSLEER. Trimming took off 8 bases at V and 4 bases at J, with 20 bases between the two ends. The CDR3 is CASGGGGGKTYGYTF. The CDR3 DNA is TGCGCCAGCGGCGGCGGGGGTGGGAAGACCTATGGCTACACCTTC.

This rearrangement joins TRBV5-4 to TRBJ1-6; possibly TRBD1 for D (5 bases). Germline CDR1 SGHNT, CDR2 YYREEE (reference sequence). The CDR3 spans 14 residues. V lost 2 bases, J lost 6 bases, and 9 bases lay in between. The CDR3 spells CASSLMTANSPLHF. CDR3 DNA sequence: TGTGCCAGCAGCTTAATGACAGCTAATTCACCCCTCCACTTT.

V gene TRBV7-9 combines with J gene TRBJ1-3; 8 bases agree with TRBD1. Germline V lookup: CDR1 SEHNR, CDR2 FQNEAQ (reference sequence). There are 14 residues in the CDR3. The V segment lost 2 bases and the J segment 4 bases; nucleotides outside the gene matches: 1. Here the CDR3 reads CASSLRTGGNTIYF. The CDR3 nucleotides are TGTGCCAGCAGCTTAAGGACAGGGGGAAACACCATATATTTT.

The rearrangement joins TRBV7-3 to TRBJ2-7; a possible D gene is TRBD2 (6 bases). Trimming cost V 0 bases and J 3 bases, with 12 bases left between them. The CDR3 is 15 amino acids. Germline V gene data show CDR1 as SGHTA and CDR2 as FQGTGA. The chain's CDR3 is CASSLTSGFIYEQYF. The CDR3 coding sequence is TGTGCCAGCAGCTTAACTAGCGGCTTTATCTACGAGCAGTACTTC. Full variable domain (outside the CDR3, taken from reference TRBV7-3 and TRBJ2-7): GAGVSQTPSNKVTEKGKYVELRCDPISGHTALYWYRQSLGQGPEFLIYFQGTGAADDSGLPNDRFFAVRPEGSVSTLKIQRTERGDSAVYLCASSLTSGFIYEQYFGPGTRLTVT.

The chain is built from TRBV4-1 and TRBJ2-3; TRBD2 matches at 7 bases. The CDR3 totals 18 residues. From germline, CDR1 is MGHRA and CDR2 YSYEKL. V lost 5 bases, J lost 0 bases, and 14 bases stayed unmatched. The CDR3 DNA reads as TGCGCCAGCAGCAGGGAAAGACCGGCGGGAGTTAGCACAGATACGCAGTATTTT. Its protein is CASSRERPAGVSTDTQYF.